These 9 T cell receptor beta chains originate from one sample sequenced in a study of vaccination and CD4 T cells after COVID-19. Treatment in this sample: approximately nine-day PBMC culture with coronavirus spike peptide pools or control peptides (ViraFEST assay). The antigens of these receptors remain unknown. Sequencing of DNA taken from cultured CD4+ T cells relied on the Oncomine TCR Beta short-read assay. TCRdb used MiXCR to reprocess the PCR reads, holding one entry per CDR3 protein. This table has about 14,000 distinct CDR3 sequences, roughly 43% appearing once. Source material: CD4+ T cells from blood, cultured in vitro. The source is a human donor who had recovered from COVID-19.

The genes are TRBV6-2 or TRBV6-3 and TRBJ1-2, with TRBD1 matching 9 bases. The CDR3 length is 12 residues. Germline V gene data show CDR1 as MNHEY and CDR2 as SVGEGT. With 6 bases clipped from V and 8 bases from J, the junction kept 4 bases outside the gene matches. CDR3 nucleotides: TGTGCCAGCAGCGGACAGGGGATCGGCTACACCTTC. It yields the protein CASSGQGIGYTF.

The chain is built from TRBV20-1 and TRBJ2-4, with TRBD1 as a possible D gene (6 bases). Trimming pared 5 bases from V and 1 base from J, leaving 15 bases between. The CDR3 spans 15 residues. Germline assignment: CDR1 DFQATT and CDR2 SNEGSKA (reference sequence). The CDR3 region has the DNA TGCAGTGCTCCTGGGGGCGCAGTGGCCAAAAACATTCAGTACTTC. Translated, it gives CSAPGGAVAKNIQYF.

The chain combines TRBV28 with TRBJ1-5, with unresolved D. CDR3 size: 13 residues. Germline V CDR1 and CDR2: MDHEN, SYDVKM. Trimming took 8 bases from V and 2 from J, leaving 10 bases between them. This CDR3 is CASGETGNQPQHF. The CDR3 coding sequence is TGTGCCAGCGGGGAGACGGGCAATCAGCCCCAGCATTTT.

As DNA, the CDR3 is TGTGCCAGCAGCCCCATGGCCCAGCCTGAAGCTTTCTTT. Translation gives CASSPMAQPEAFF. V is TRBV7-9 and J is TRBJ1-1; no clear D gene. Trimming shortened V by 5 bases and J by 6 bases, and 13 bases separated the two germline ends. CDR3 length equals 13 residues. Germline-derived CDR1 and CDR2 are SEHNR and FQNEAQ (reference sequence).

The chain couples TRBV28 to TRBJ2-1; possibly TRBD2 for D (7 bases). V dropped 1 base and J dropped 3 bases, with 19 bases sitting between them. The CDR3 spans 18 residues. Germline-derived CDR1 and CDR2 are MDHEN and SYDVKM. This CDR3 reads CASSLYTGGTGRYNEQFF. CDR3 sequence (DNA): TGTGCCAGCAGTTTATATACGGGGGGCACAGGACGCTACAATGAGCAGTTCTTC. Looking up the rest from reference TRBV28 and TRBJ2-1 gives the full variable domain: DVKVTQSSRYLVKRTGEKVFLECVQDMDHENMFWYRQDPGLGLRLIYFSYDVKMKEKGDIPEGYSVSREKKERFSLILESASTNQTSMYLCASSLYTGGTGRYNEQFFGPGTRLTVL.

This rearrangement joins TRBV11-3 to TRBJ2-1; 8 bases are a match to TRBD1. After removal of 5 bases from V and 1 base from J, the junction contained 4 bases not matched to a gene. There are 15 residues in the CDR3. Germline V gene lookup returns CDR1 SGHNT and CDR2 YENEEA. This CDR3 is CASSPRTGSYNEQFF. The DNA of the CDR3 is TGTGCCAGCAGCCCCCGGACAGGGTCCTACAATGAGCAGTTCTTC.

The chain carries TRBV7-9 and TRBJ1-5; 7 bases are shared with TRBD1. The V gene end was trimmed by 5 bases and the J gene end by 3 bases; junction bases not matched to a gene: 10. The CDR3 totals 16 residues. Germline assignment: CDR1 SEHNR and CDR2 FQNEAQ (reference sequence). The CDR3 region is CASSKEGQTYNQPQHF. Here the CDR3 DNA reads TGTGCCAGCAGCAAGGAGGGACAGACTTACAATCAGCCCCAGCATTTT.

V usage is TRBV5-6 and J usage is TRBJ2-2, with no clear D. Looked up from germline, CDR1 is SGHDT and CDR2 is YYEEEE. Trimming shortened V by 2 bases and J by 7 bases, and 9 bases separated the two germline ends. The CDR3 is 13 residues long. For the CDR3, the DNA is TGTGCCAGCAGCTTAGCTGACCACGGGGAGCTGTTTTTT. It encodes CASSLADHGELFF.

This clonotype was detected a few times. The CDR3 sequence is CASSLPGQGAFGYTF. CDR3 DNA sequence: TGTGCCAGCAGCCTACCGGGGCAGGGGGCTTTTGGCTACACCTTC. This chain uses TRBV28 with TRBJ1-2; TRBD1 agrees at 8 bases. The CDR3 runs 15 residues. Per the germline V gene, CDR1 is MDHEN and CDR2 is SYDVKM. V lost 6 bases to trimming and J lost 7 bases; unmatched junction nucleotides: 13.